This T cell receptor (beta chain) was recovered during a study of T-cell memory formation after mild COVID-19. This clonotype was seen ten or more times. In TCRdb, the 5' RACE reads were re-called with MiXCR into one record per CDR3 protein. The profile covers about 260,000 distinct CDR3 sequences, with 16% appearing a single time and approximately 23% taken by the ten largest. CDR3 length equals 15 residues. With 4 bases removed from V and 2 bases from J, the gap between germline ends came to 16 bases. Germline loops: CDR1 SGHRS, CDR2 YFSETQ. The rearrangement uses TRBV5-1 and TRBJ2-7; perhaps TRBD1 as D (6 bases). Sequenced material: PBMCs or a T cell subset sorted from them (not recorded which). The source of this sequence is a man between 18 and 29 years old who had mild COVID-19 (a few samples of this study predate the infection). Cell type and time point are not known. CDR3 nucleotides: TGCGCCAGCAGCCCGCAACAAGGGGGTCCCTACGAGCAGTACTTC. Amino acids: CASSPQQGGPYEQYF.